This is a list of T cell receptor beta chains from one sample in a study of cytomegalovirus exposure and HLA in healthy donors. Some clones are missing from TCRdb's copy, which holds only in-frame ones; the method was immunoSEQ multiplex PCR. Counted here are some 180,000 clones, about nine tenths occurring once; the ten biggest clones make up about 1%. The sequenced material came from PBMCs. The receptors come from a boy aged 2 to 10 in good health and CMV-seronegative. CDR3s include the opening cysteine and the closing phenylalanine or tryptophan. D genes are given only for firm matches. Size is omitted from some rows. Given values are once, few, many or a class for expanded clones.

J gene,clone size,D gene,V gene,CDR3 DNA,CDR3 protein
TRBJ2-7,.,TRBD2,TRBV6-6,TGTGCCAGCAGCCTCATAGGACTAGCGGGAGGCGAGCAGTACTTC,CASSLIGLAGGEQYF
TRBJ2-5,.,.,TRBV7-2,TGTGCCAGCAGCTTAGTTGGGGCCGAGACCCAGTACTTC,CASSLVGAETQYF
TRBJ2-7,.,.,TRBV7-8,TGTGCCAGCAGCCTCTCCGGGACATCCTACGAGCAGTACTTC,CASSLSGTSYEQYF
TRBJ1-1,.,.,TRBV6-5,TGTGCCAGCAGTTGGGGAGGGAACACTGAAGCTTTCTTT,CASSWGGNTEAFF
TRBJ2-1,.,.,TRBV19,TGTGCCAGTAGTGGACTACTTAATGAGCAGTTCTTC,CASSGLLNEQFF
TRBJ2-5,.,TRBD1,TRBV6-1,TGTGCCAGCAGCCCCGACAGGGTTCAAGAGACCCAGTACTTC,CASSPDRVQETQYF
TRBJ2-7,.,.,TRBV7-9,TGTGCCAGCAGCTCCGGGACTCAATCCCCTCTCGAGCAGTACTTC,CASSSGTQSPLEQYF
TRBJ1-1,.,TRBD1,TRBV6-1,TGTGCCAGTACACGACAGGGTCCTACTCCCACTGAAGCTTTCTTT,CASTRQGPTPTEAFF
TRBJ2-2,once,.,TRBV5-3,TGTGCCAGAAGCGGAGGGGCGGGGAGCACCGGGGAGCTGTTTTTT,CARSGGAGSTGELFF
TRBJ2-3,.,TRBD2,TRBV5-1,TGCGCCAGCAGCTTGGTTGGGGGAGGGGATACGCAGTATTTT,CASSLVGGGDTQYF
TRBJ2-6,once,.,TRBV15,TGTGCCACCAGCACCGCACGGGGTCAGAGCTCTGGGGCCAACGTCCTGACTTTC,CATSTARGQSSGANVLTF
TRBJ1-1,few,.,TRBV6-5,TGTGCCAGCAGTACTCAGGTGAACACTGAAGCTTTCTTT,CASSTQVNTEAFF
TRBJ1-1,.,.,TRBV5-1,TGCGCCAGCAGCCCCACGGTCGTAAGACAGAACACTGAAGCTTTCTTT,CASSPTVVRQNTEAFF
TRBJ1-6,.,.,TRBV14,TGTGCCAGCAGCCAATCGACAGGTTACAATTCACCCCTCCACTTT,CASSQSTGYNSPLHF
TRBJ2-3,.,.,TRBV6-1,TGTGCCAGCAGAGACAGAACTAGCACAGATACGCAGTATTTT,CASRDRTSTDTQYF
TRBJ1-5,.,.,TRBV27,TGTGCCAGCAGTTTAGTGGGGCATCAGCCCCAGCATTTT,CASSLVGHQPQHF
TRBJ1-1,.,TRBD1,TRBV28,TGTGCCAGCAGTACCCGACAGGGACTGGGGAACACTGAAGCTTTCTTT,CASSTRQGLGNTEAFF
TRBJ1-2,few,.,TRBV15,TGTGCCACCAGCAGGACAGGTAACGGCTACACCTTC,CATSRTGNGYTF
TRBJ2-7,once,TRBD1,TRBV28,TGTGCCAGCAGTCCCGCAGGGGGCTTGTACGAGCAGTACTTC,CASSPAGGLYEQYF
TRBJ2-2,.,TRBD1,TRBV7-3,TGTGCCAGCAGCTATTCCGGACAGGGGAGATTAAGAACCGGGGAGCTGTTTTTT,CASSYSGQGRLRTGELFF
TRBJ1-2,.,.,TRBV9,TGTGCCAGCAGGTCGGCATACTACGGCTACACCTTC,CASRSAYYGYTF
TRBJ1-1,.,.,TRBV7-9,TGTGCCAGCAGCCGAGGAGGGGACACTGAAGCTTTCTTT,CASSRGGDTEAFF
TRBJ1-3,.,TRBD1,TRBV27,TGTGCCAGCAGTTCAGGACAGGGCCTAGCCGGCAGAGGAAACACCATATATTTT,CASSSGQGLAGRGNTIYF
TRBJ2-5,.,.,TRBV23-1,TGCGCCAGCGGCCGACAGGTACAAGAGACCCAGTACTTC,CASGRQVQETQYF
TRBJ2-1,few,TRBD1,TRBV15,TGTGCCACCAGCAGAGCGACAGGGAGCGGTAGTGAGCAGTTCTTC,CATSRATGSGSEQFF
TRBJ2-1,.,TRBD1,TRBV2,TGTGCCAGCAGTTTCCGGGACAGAGGGGCAGGTGAGCAGTTCTTC,CASSFRDRGAGEQFF